This T cell receptor (beta chain) was documented in a study of T cells in Graves' hyperthyroidism and ophthalmopathy. Germline values: CDR1 SGHRS, CDR2 YFSETQ. Trimming left V 0 bases short and J 7 bases short, with 11 bases between. The CDR3 runs to 13 residues. Amplification of TCR beta CDR3 regions was performed using RNA transcripts as template. Researchers ran a first-round RT-PCR on the TCR CDR3 using the HTBI primer set. Each CDR3 protein is one row after TCRdb ran MiXCR on the multiplex PCR reads. The sample shows 610,000 or so distinct CDR3 sequences, 35% to 55% of them seen only once. This clonotype was observed many times.

The chain carries TRBV5-1 and TRBJ2-7; D remains ambiguous. Sequencing was done on a sample of peripheral blood or thyroid tissue (not recorded which). This clonotype was obtained from a woman aged 18 to 35 with Graves' hyperthyroidism. The CDR3 sequence is CASSLATPGEQYF. Written as DNA, the CDR3 is TGCGCCAGCAGCTTGGCCACCCCAGGTGAGCAGTACTTC.